The sequence of this T cell receptor (beta chain) was determined in a study of yellow fever vaccine responses in identical twins. The study's findings and limits: Twins reportedly showed a vaccine T cell response that seemed partly convergent and partly personalized.

In TCRdb, the RT-PCR reads were re-called with MiXCR into one record per CDR3 protein. The repertoire has 2,000 or so distinct CDR3 sequences, 80% to 90% of them found once; the top ten carry roughly 7.7%. Worth noting for this clonotype: Its antigen is undetermined.

The sample consisted of T cells from blood (PBMCs), unsorted or a sorted subset (not recorded which), taken before or after yellow fever vaccination (not recorded which). This sequence originates from a woman under 30 who received the yellow fever vaccine.

The CDR3 nucleotides read TGTGCCAGCAGGAGGACAGGGAACTACGAGCAGTACGTC. It encodes CASRRTGNYEQYV. The V gene is TRBV28, the J gene TRBJ2-7, with 8 nucleotides matching TRBD1. Losses at the gene ends were 6 bases for V and 3 bases for J; bases not matched to a gene: 4. The CDR3 extends over 13 amino acids. Germline V lookup: CDR1 MDHEN, CDR2 SYDVKM.